This TCR beta chain came from a study of T-cell reconstitution after alpha-beta-depleted transplantation in children listed by TCRdb under 2016. Describing the broader study: Using TCR repertoire profiling, the study quantitatively followed how T-cell immune reconstitution unfolded in children after TCRalphabeta/CD19-depleted allogeneic hematopoietic cell transplantation.

Comments on this clonotype: This clone's antigen is unknown. No qualities accompany the bases; no much larger clone lies one base away.

The CDR3 runs 13 amino acids, cysteine and phenylalanine included. Only the CDR3 DNA stays, 39 bases, in frame from base 1. V and J are trimmed by 6 bases and 8 bases, and the gene matches miss 9 bases of the junction. The CDR1 and CDR2 encoded by the germline V gene are SQVTM and ANQGSEA. Library preparation employed PCR. The instrument was an Illumina HiSeq 2500. TCR libraries were prepared with molecular barcoding, using unique molecular identifiers to normalize TCRbeta repertoire quantification. The raw public reads went through TCRdb reprocessing: fastp at Q25, MiXCR clone calling, in-frame beta chains kept. Rows with one shared CDR3 protein collapse into an entry with the most common genes and DNA. In all, the sample holds about 610,000 distinct CDR3 sequences, and roughly a tenth of those were seen once. The ten largest clones take up 3.5% to 5% of the sample.

Sample: PBMCs from the stem cell graft donor, taken from the stem cell graft. The chain is encoded by TRBV29-1 joined to TRBJ1-4, with 7 bases matching TRBD1. The sequence came from a human donor who donated a stem cell graft to a child with acute myeloid leukemia. The nucleotide sequence is TGCAGCGTAGCTACAGGGGAGGAGGAAAAACTGTTTTTT. Protein translation: CSVATGEEEKLFF.